The 25 T cell receptor beta chains in this list originate from one sample, sequenced in a study of cytomegalovirus exposure and HLA in healthy donors. Vbeta (60) and Jbeta (13) primers were used in the PCR. Sequencing was performed with immunoSEQ multiplex PCR; in TCRdb, only in-frame clones are kept and a portion is missing. The sample yields some 250,000 clones, over 70% seen once. The sequencing sample was made of PBMCs. These receptors were obtained from a woman aged 55-70 years in good health and CMV-seropositive.

The chain recombines TRBV9 with TRBJ2-3, with D maybe TRBD2 (5 bases). The germline V and J ends were trimmed by 0 bases and 3 bases, with 5 bases remaining between them. The CDR3 is 13 amino acids. Germline V lookup: CDR1 SGDLS, CDR2 YYNGEE. CDR3 sequence (DNA): TGTGCCAGCAGCGTAGGCGGGACAGATACGCAGTATTTT. Translating it yields CASSVGGTDTQYF.

This chain links TRBV7-9 with TRBJ2-7; the D gene is possibly TRBD2 (7 bases). In germline, CDR1 is SEHNR, CDR2 FQNEAQ (reference sequence). Trimming removed 5 bases at V and 0 bases at J, with 20 bases between. CDR3 length: 17 amino acids. CDR3 nucleotides: TGTGCCAGCAGCGCTGGACTAGGGGGAGAACCCTCCTACGAGCAGTACTTC. It yields the protein CASSAGLGGEPSYEQYF.

This chain uses TRBV19 with TRBJ1-1; 8 bases are shared with TRBD1. J was trimmed by 10 bases and V by 7 bases; bases with no gene match: 8. The CDR3 spans 12 residues. From germline, CDR1 is LNHDA and CDR2 SQIVND (reference sequence). The CDR3 loop is CASKTGDSRAFF. As DNA, the CDR3 is TGTGCCAGTAAGACAGGGGATTCTAGAGCTTTCTTT.

The rearrangement uses TRBV11-2 and TRBJ2-1; D may be TRBD2 (5 bases). The germline gives CDR1 SGHAT, CDR2 FQNNGV. The CDR3 loop spans 16 amino acids. V lost 0 bases, J lost 12 bases, and 21 bases lay in between. The CDR3 sequence: CASSLESAGTTLGQFF. The CDR3 DNA reads as TGTGCCAGCAGCTTAGAATCGGCGGGCACAACACTGGGGCAGTTCTTC.

The rearrangement uses TRBV12-5 and TRBJ2-1; 10 bases align to TRBD2. The CDR3 consists of 15 residues. The junction had 6 bases not matched to a gene; V was cut back by 2 bases and J by 8 bases. The germline gives CDR1 LGHNT, CDR2 FRNRAP. The CDR3 bases are TGTGCTAGTGGTTTGCAGTCTAGCGGGAGCTATGAGCAGTTCTTC. This gives the protein CASGLQSSGSYEQFF.

The rearrangement links TRBV12-5 to TRBJ1-2; 8 positions match TRBD1. Trimming cost V 4 bases and J 4 bases; bases outside gene matches: 14. The CDR3 has 17 residues. Germline V lookup: CDR1 LGHNT, CDR2 FRNRAP. DNA of the CDR3: TGTGCTAGTGGTTGGGTAAATGACAGGGGAGGGGGCTATGGCTACACCTTC. It is translated as CASGWVNDRGGGYGYTF.

This clone has just a few counts. CDR3 sequence: CASSLAGHGYTF. The CDR3 region has the DNA TGTGCCAGCAGTTTAGCAGGGCATGGCTACACCTTC. The chain carries TRBV27 and TRBJ1-2; a weak D match, TRBD1 (5 bases). Germline V lookup: CDR1 MNHEY, CDR2 SMNVEV (reference sequence). The CDR3 consists of 12 residues. V was cut by 2 bases and J by 6 bases, with 7 bases left in between.

This chain connects TRBV21-1 to TRBJ1-5; TRBD1 is the table's D call, not checked against the DNA. TRBV21-1 constitutes a pseudogene. This CDR3 region has 16 residues. CDR3 in amino acids: CASSGRTGEDNQPQHF. The CDR3 DNA reads TGTGCCAGCAGCGGTCGGACAGGGGAAGACAATCAGCCCCAGCATTTT.

V and J are TRBV19 and TRBJ1-1; 9 nucleotides line up with TRBD1. Germline V lookup: CDR1 LNHDA, CDR2 SQIVND (reference sequence). The CDR3 sequence is 16 residues long. Trimming removed 3 bases from V and 5 bases from J; junction bases left unmatched: 10. The CDR3 is CASSISRTGVRTEAFF. The CDR3 coding sequence is TGTGCCAGTAGTATCTCCCGGACAGGGGTTAGGACTGAAGCTTTCTTT. The full variable domain, rest sourced from reference TRBV19 and TRBJ1-1, is DGGITQSPKYLFRKEGQNVTLSCEQNLNHDAMYWYRQDPGQGLRLIYYSQIVNDFQKGDIAEGYSVSREKKESFPLTVTSAQKNPTAFYLCASSISRTGVRTEAFFGQGTRLTVV.

This clone was observed a few times. This sequence joins TRBV6-5 and TRBJ2-3, with 7 positions matching TRBD1. The CDR3 runs 14 residues. V dropped 6 bases and J dropped 2; count of bases not matched to a gene: 5. CDR1 MNHEY and CDR2 SVGAGI come from the germline V gene. CDR3 loop: CASRRDRLTDTQYF. CDR3 DNA sequence: TGTGCCAGCAGGAGGGACAGACTCACAGATACGCAGTATTTT.

The chain joins TRBV29-1 to TRBJ2-7; 7 nucleotides agree with TRBD2. This CDR3 has 14 residues. The junction had 7 bases not matched to a gene; V was cut back by 3 bases and J by 2 bases. From germline, CDR1 is SQVTM and CDR2 ANQGSEA. CDR3 sequence reads: CSVEDPGRAYEQYF. CDR3 bases: TGCAGCGTTGAGGATCCGGGGAGGGCCTACGAGCAGTACTTC.

This chain links TRBV4-2 with TRBJ2-7, with D possibly matching TRBD2 (5 bases). Germline V gene lookup returns CDR1 LGHNA and CDR2 YNFKEQ. Trimming took off 0 bases at V and 3 bases at J, with 15 bases between the two ends. There are 16 residues in the CDR3. The CDR3 protein is CASSQEVHTEVYEQYF. CDR3 nucleotides: TGTGCCAGCAGCCAAGAGGTGCACACGGAGGTCTACGAGCAGTACTTC.

This clone was picked up one time. This chain joins TRBV6-5 and TRBJ1-3; D possibly corresponds to TRBD1 (5 bases). V was trimmed by 6 bases and J by 0 bases, leaving 12 bases between them. There are 15 residues in the CDR3. Looked up from germline, CDR1 is MNHEY and CDR2 is SVGAGI. The CDR3 DNA is TGTGCCAGCAGGTCTCCCGGGGGCTCTGGAAACACCATATATTTT. Its translation is CASRSPGGSGNTIYF.

This rearrangement joins TRBV7-9 to TRBJ2-3, with a possible D match to TRBD2 (6 bases). Looked up from germline, CDR1 is SEHNR and CDR2 is FQNEAQ (reference sequence). The CDR3 spans 16 residues. Between the trimmed V and J ends, which lost 7 bases and 2 bases, there was a span of 19 bases. The CDR3 spells CASTPLGGNDTDTQYF. CDR3 DNA: TGTGCCAGCACCCCCCTCGGAGGGAATGACACAGATACGCAGTATTTT. Filled out from reference TRBV7-9 and TRBJ2-3, the complete variable domain reads DTGVSQNPRHKITKRGQNVTFRCDPISEHNRLYWYRQTLGQGPEFLTYFQNEAQLEKSRLLSDRFSAERPKGSFSTLEIQRTEQGDSAMYLCASTPLGGNDTDTQYFGPGTRLTVL.

This rearrangement joins TRBV5-1 to TRBJ2-7, with 8 bases lining up with TRBD2. The germline CDR1 and CDR2 sequences are SGHRS and YFSETQ. Trimming at V came to 1 base and at J to 3 bases, leaving 3 bases not matched to a gene. The CDR3 loop spans 14 amino acids. DNA of the CDR3: TGCGCCAGCAGCTTGATCAGCGGGAGCTACGAGCAGTACTTC. This encodes CASSLISGSYEQYF.

This clone was detected only once. The chain links TRBV7-9 to TRBJ1-4, with 12 positions matching TRBD1. Per germline, CDR1 SEHNR and CDR2 FQNEAQ (reference sequence). With V trimmed by 1 base and J by 3 bases, 3 bases remained unmatched. The CDR3 spans 17 residues. The CDR3 protein is CASSLGDRGLSNEKLFF. The DNA for the CDR3 is TGTGCCAGCAGCTTAGGGGACAGGGGGCTATCTAATGAAAAACTGTTTTTT.

This clone was recorded a few times. The J gene is TRBJ2-2, the V gene TRBV10-3, with D possibly matching TRBD2 (6 bases). V was clipped by 0 bases and J by 4 bases, with 12 bases between them. This CDR3 comprises 16 residues. Germline V gives CDR1 ENHRY, CDR2 SYGVKD. In DNA form, the CDR3 reads TGTGCCATCAGTGAGTCGTCGGGAGTGAGCACCGGGGAGCTGTTTTTT. It codes for CAISESSGVSTGELFF.

On this clone: The junction and the germline gene differ at one end; a read error may be behind it. CDR3 in amino acids: CSSSFREGTEAFF. The CDR3 nucleotides read TGTTCCAGCAGCTTCCGGGAGGGGACTGAAGCTTTCTTT. V gene TRBV7-9 combines with J gene TRBJ1-1; D is perhaps TRBD1 (5 bases). CDR1 is SEHNR, CDR2 FQNEAQ, per germline (reference sequence). The CDR3 length is 13 residues.

J is TRBJ1-2 and V is TRBV27, with D possibly being TRBD1 (6 bases). Germline V gene lookup returns CDR1 MNHEY and CDR2 SMNVEV (reference sequence). Trimming removed 0 bases at V and 5 bases at J, with 13 bases between. The CDR3 runs 15 residues. CDR3 in DNA: TGTGCCAGCAGTTTATCATCCGGACAGTCATATGGCTACACCTTC. Amino acids: CASSLSSGQSYGYTF.

The chain has TRBV9 and TRBJ2-2, with TRBD2 matching over 14 bases. Per the germline V gene, CDR1 is SGDLS and CDR2 is YYNGEE. This CDR3 has 19 amino acids. Unmatched junction bases numbered 14, after V lost 3 bases and J lost 7 bases. In DNA form, the CDR3 reads TGTGCCAGCAGCGCTAAGACTAGCGGGAGGGCCTATCTCTTCGGGGAGCTGTTTTTT. Amino acids: CASSAKTSGRAYLFGELFF. The variable domain in full, with the rest retrieved from reference TRBV9 and TRBJ2-2, is DSGVTQTPKHLITATGQRVTLRCSPRSGDLSVYWYQQSLDQGLQFLIQYYNGEERAKGNILERFSAQQFPDLHSELNLSSLELGDSALYFCASSAKTSGRAYLFGELFFGEGSRLTVL.

The CDR3 DNA is TGTGCCAGCAGTGAACCGGCGGGAGGACCCTCCTACGAGCAGTACTTC. Its translation is CASSEPAGGPSYEQYF. The chain uses TRBV6-1 and TRBJ2-7, with 8 bases matching TRBD2. The germline V gene has CDR1 MNHNS and CDR2 SASEGT. Germline trimming cut 2 bases from V and 0 bases from J; bases unmatched to any gene: 6. CDR3 length: 16 residues.

This clone was counted a single time. V gene TRBV10-2 combines with J gene TRBJ2-3; 10 positions agree with TRBD1. V lost 2 bases to trimming and J lost 5 bases; unmatched junction nucleotides: 7. In germline, CDR1 is WSHSY, CDR2 SAAADI. The CDR3 runs 16 residues. This CDR3 is CASSESRDRGLDTQYF. Here the CDR3 DNA reads TGCGCCAGCAGTGAGAGCCGGGACAGGGGTTTAGATACGCAGTATTTT.

This chain uses TRBV30 with TRBJ2-3; 14 bases map to TRBD2. Germline CDR1 GTSNPN, CDR2 SVGIG (reference sequence). The CDR3 consists of 16 residues. V was pared by 4 bases and J by 4 bases, with 7 bases of the junction left unmatched. CDR3 amino acids: CAWNPGTSGRADTQYF. The CDR3 DNA reads TGTGCCTGGAACCCCGGGACTAGCGGGAGAGCAGATACGCAGTATTTT.

This clone turned up a few times. The gene calls are TRBV4-1 and TRBJ2-5; TRBD2 aligns across 7 bases. The germline CDR1 and CDR2 sequences are MGHRA and YSYEKL. After removal of 3 bases from V and 12 bases from J, the junction contained 10 bases not matched to a gene. The CDR3 sequence is 13 residues long. The CDR3 region is CASSQAGKREKYF. CDR3 coding DNA: TGCGCCAGCAGCCAGGCGGGGAAGCGGGAAAAGTACTTC.

The J gene is TRBJ2-3, the V gene TRBV4-1, with 12 bases lining up with TRBD2. The trim removed 5 bases at V and 6 bases at J, leaving 6 bases unmatched. Germline values: CDR1 MGHRA, CDR2 YSYEKL. The CDR3 consists of 15 residues. The CDR3 DNA sequence: TGCGCCAGCAGCTCGACTAGCGGGAGACCTGATACGCAGTATTTT. This sequence encodes CASSSTSGRPDTQYF.